The 21 T cell receptor beta chains below were found in one sample sequenced in a study of T cell repertoires in ileal Crohn's disease. TCRdb's copy holds only in-frame clones and misses some; the assay was immunoSEQ multiplex PCR. The sample includes more than 10,000 clones, roughly 80% seen only once; the top ten take under 20%. Time point specified: neoterminal ileum biopsy at postoperative endoscopy, about 6 months after surgery. The sample consisted of ileal tissue. The receptors derive from an adult with Crohn's disease.

The gene calls are TRBV30 and TRBJ2-7; possible D gene TRBD2, 7 bases. This CDR3 has 14 amino acids. Trimming shortened V by 2 bases and J by 5 bases, and 16 bases separated the two germline ends. Germline lookup yields CDR1 GTSNPN and CDR2 SVGIG (reference sequence). The CDR3 region has the DNA TGTGCCTGGAGTTTTGGGGGGGCCCTCCACGAGCAGTACTTC. It codes for CAWSFGGALHEQYF.

The gene calls are TRBV11-2 and TRBJ2-7; 11 bases are a match to TRBD1. The CDR3 spans 18 residues. Trimming removed 5 bases from V and 2 bases from J; junction bases left unmatched: 14. Germline-derived CDR1 and CDR2 are SGHAT and FQNNGV. The CDR3 DNA follows: TGTGCCAGCAGCCCCCTTAGTCGGGACAGGGGGTCCACCTACGAGCAGTACTTC. Amino acids: CASSPLSRDRGSTYEQYF.

The chain uses TRBV14 and TRBJ1-1; 7 bases map to TRBD1. V trimming: 4 bases; J trimming: 3 bases; junction bases outside the gene matches: 5. Germline-derived CDR1 and CDR2 are SGHDN and FVKESK. The CDR3 loop spans 14 amino acids. CDR3 coding DNA: TGTGCCAGCAGCCGAAGGGGGACAGACACTGAAGCTTTCTTT. Translated: CASSRRGTDTEAFF.

The genes are TRBV2 and TRBJ1-6, with D possibly being TRBD1 (6 bases). The CDR3 is 16 residues long. Germline V gives CDR1 SNHLY, CDR2 FYNNEI. Trimming removed 5 bases from V and 5 bases from J, with 16 bases in between. CDR3 sequence: CASSTGTTRNNSPLHF. The DNA for the CDR3 is TGTGCCAGCAGTACAGGGACCACCAGAAATAATTCACCCCTCCACTTT.

V and J are TRBV29-1 and TRBJ2-5; D call uncertain. Trimming removed 6 bases at V and 1 base at J, with 9 bases between. The CDR3 is 12 amino acids. The V gene's germline CDR1 is SQVTM and CDR2 ANQGSEA. The CDR3 loop is CSVATTQETQYF. In DNA, the CDR3 is TGCAGCGTCGCAACTACCCAAGAGACCCAGTACTTC.

The chain uses TRBV9 and TRBJ2-7; D remains ambiguous. Germline CDR1 SGDLS, CDR2 YYNGEE. The CDR3 sequence is 16 residues long. V was cut by 4 bases and J by 1 base, with 18 bases left in between. In DNA form, the CDR3 reads TGTGCCAGCAGCAGTAGCAGCAAACGATTATCCTACGAGCAGTACTTC. Protein product: CASSSSSKRLSYEQYF. Looking up the rest from reference TRBV9 and TRBJ2-7 gives the full variable domain: DSGVTQTPKHLITATGQRVTLRCSPRSGDLSVYWYQQSLDQGLQFLIQYYNGEERAKGNILERFSAQQFPDLHSELNLSSLELGDSALYFCASSSSSKRLSYEQYFGPGTRLTVT.

The chain recombines TRBV7-2 with TRBJ2-2; 14 bases agree with TRBD2. The CDR3 covers 18 residues. The V gene's germline CDR1 is SGHTA and CDR2 FQGNSA. J lost 4 bases, V lost 3 bases, and 7 bases had no gene match. This CDR3 is CASSLPGLAGASTGELFF. For the CDR3, the DNA is TGTGCCAGCAGCTTGCCGGGACTAGCGGGAGCTAGCACCGGGGAGCTGTTTTTT.

The chain uses TRBV19 and TRBJ1-1; D is unclear. This CDR3 contains 12 residues. Germline V lookup: CDR1 LNHDA, CDR2 SQIVND (reference sequence). Trimming removed 8 bases from V and 6 bases from J, with 13 bases in between. The CDR3 DNA reads TGTGCCAGTCGGCAACAGTGGTCTGAAGCTTTCTTT. Translating it yields CASRQQWSEAFF.

Sample share makes this clone medium-sized. This CDR3 is CASSLEREAPSDEQFF. The CDR3 coding sequence is TGTGCCAGCAGCTTAGAGCGGGAGGCCCCAAGTGATGAGCAGTTCTTC. The gene calls are TRBV7-2 and TRBJ2-1; 9 nucleotides agree with TRBD2. CDR1 SGHTA and CDR2 FQGNSA come from the germline V gene. The CDR3 sequence is 16 residues long. Losses at the gene ends were 1 base for V and 8 bases for J; bases not matched to a gene: 9.

This clone was counted only a few times. The rearrangement uses TRBV7-9 and TRBJ2-1, with 12 bases identical to TRBD2. Germline lookup yields CDR1 SEHNR and CDR2 FQNEAQ (reference sequence). There are 18 residues in the CDR3. V trimming: 3 bases; J trimming: 0 bases; junction bases outside the gene matches: 6. In nucleotides, the CDR3 is TGTGCCAGCAGCTTGCAGACTAGCGGGGGCGACTCCTACAATGAGCAGTTCTTC. This codes for CASSLQTSGGDSYNEQFF. Complete variable domain (other parts from reference TRBV7-9 and TRBJ2-1): DTGVSQNPRHKITKRGQNVTFRCDPISEHNRLYWYRQTLGQGPEFLTYFQNEAQLEKSRLLSDRFSAERPKGSFSTLEIQRTEQGDSAMYLCASSLQTSGGDSYNEQFFGPGTRLTVL.

The chain combines TRBV18 with TRBJ2-3; 11 positions match TRBD1. Trimming took 0 bases from V and 4 from J; bases not matched to a gene: 3. This CDR3 region has 16 residues. Germline CDR1 and CDR2: KGHSH and LQKENI. The CDR3 sequence is CASSPPRTGGADTQYF. The CDR3, as DNA: TGTGCCAGCTCACCACCGCGGACAGGGGGCGCAGATACGCAGTATTTT.

The rearrangement uses TRBV28 and TRBJ2-5; 11 nucleotides match TRBD1. The J call is uncertain, as TRBJ2-7 better fits the DNA end. CDR1 is MDHEN, CDR2 SYDVKM, per germline. The CDR3 has 14 residues. In nucleotides, the CDR3 is TGTGCCAGCCGACGGACAGGGGGCATAAACGAGCAGTACTTC. Protein product: CASRRTGGINEQYF.

The chain couples TRBV7-2 to TRBJ2-3; 12 bases map to TRBD2. With 5 bases clipped from V and 5 bases from J, the junction kept 11 bases outside the gene matches. This CDR3 is built from 17 residues. Germline V CDR1 and CDR2: SGHTA, FQGNSA. CDR3 protein: CASSPSLAGGWGDTQYF. CDR3 in DNA: TGTGCCAGCAGCCCATCACTAGCGGGGGGATGGGGAGATACGCAGTATTTT.

The chain employs TRBV5-1 and TRBJ2-3; a weak D match, TRBD1 (5 bases). The germline gives CDR1 SGHRS, CDR2 YFSETQ. The CDR3 has 14 amino acids. The V gene lost 7 bases and the J gene lost 2 bases, with 14 bases spanning the gap. CDR3: CASSKGGATDTQYF. The CDR3 coding sequence is TGCGCCAGCTCAAAGGGTGGGGCCACAGATACGCAGTATTTT.

This chain uses TRBV4-1 with TRBJ2-3; D perhaps matches TRBD1 (5 bases). Germline CDR1 reads MGHRA; CDR2 reads YSYEKL. Deletions cut 3 bases from V and 6 bases from J, with 16 bases between. The CDR3 covers 15 residues. The CDR3 nucleotides read TGCGCCAGCAGCCACGGACACACAAGGACGGATACGCAGTATTTT. This translates into CASSHGHTRTDTQYF.

The chain combines TRBV7-2 with TRBJ2-1; 11 bases fit TRBD2. Germline loops: CDR1 SGHTA, CDR2 FQGNSA. The CDR3 sequence is 15 residues long. Trimming cost V 3 bases and J 4 bases; bases outside gene matches: 2. For the CDR3, the DNA is TGTGCCAGCAGCTTTAGCGGGGGGGGGTACAATGAGCAGTTCTTC. Protein: CASSFSGGGYNEQFF.

The V and J genes are TRBV11-2 and TRBJ2-4, with 11 nucleotides matching TRBD2. Unmatched junction bases numbered 7, after V lost 0 bases and J lost 6 bases. The CDR3 runs 17 residues. Germline CDR1 reads SGHAT; CDR2 reads FQNNGV. The CDR3 nucleotides are TGTGCCAGCAGCTTAGAGGCTAGCGGGGGGCCATTAAACATTCAGTACTTC. This gives the protein CASSLEASGGPLNIQYF.

The gene calls are TRBV7-2 and TRBJ2-7, with D perhaps TRBD1 (7 bases). The CDR3 length is 14 residues. Trimming removed 2 bases from V and 3 bases from J, with 11 bases in between. Germline V gene data show CDR1 as SGHTA and CDR2 as FQGNSA. The CDR3 coding sequence is TGTGCCAGCAGCTTATGGAGGGACAGCTACGAGCAGTACTTC. Encoded protein: CASSLWRDSYEQYF.

The chain has TRBV4-3 and TRBJ2-6; possible D gene TRBD1, 6 bases. Between the trimmed V and J ends, which lost 0 bases and 1 base, there was a span of 7 bases. The CDR3 contains 16 residues. CDR1 is LGHNA, CDR2 YSLEER, per germline. The CDR3 is CASSQEGTSGANVLTF. The CDR3 nucleotides are TGCGCCAGCAGCCAAGAGGGGACATCTGGGGCCAACGTCCTGACTTTC.

The chain links TRBV6-5 to TRBJ2-5; 8 bases fit TRBD2. The CDR3 has 13 residues. J gave up 3 bases and V 8 bases, and 5 bases lay outside the gene matches. Per germline, CDR1 MNHEY and CDR2 SVGAGI. In DNA form, the CDR3 reads TGTGCCAGCGCGACTAGCGATAAAGAGACCCAGTACTTC. Its protein product is CASATSDKETQYF.

V and J are TRBV5-1 and TRBJ2-5, with 8 bases identical to TRBD2. The J segment lost 0 bases and the V segment lost 7 bases, leaving 5 bases of the junction unmatched. This CDR3 region has 14 residues. Germline V lookup: CDR1 SGHRS, CDR2 YFSETQ. The CDR3 region has the DNA TGCGCCAGCGACAATAGCGGGAACCAAGAGACCCAGTACTTC. Its protein is CASDNSGNQETQYF.